The 15 T cell receptor beta chains presented below share a single source sample, sequenced in a study of control samples from healthy donors and cancer patients. TCRdb keeps only in-frame clones here, not all; method: immunoSEQ multiplex PCR. The table lists 350,000 to 450,000 clones, roughly 90% of them singletons. Sequencing input: PBMCs. These receptors were obtained from a man aged 35-49 years with head and neck cancer.

This CDR3 reads CASSSKGRLQRYFF. CDR3 bases: TGTGCCAGCAGCTCCAAAGGGAGACTTCAGAGGTATTTCTTC. The J gene is TRBJ2-1, the V gene TRBV7-9; possibly TRBD2 for D (5 bases). From germline, CDR1 is SEHNR and CDR2 FQNEAQ (reference sequence). Trimming stripped 4 bases from V and 16 bases from J, with 23 bases between. The CDR3 totals 14 residues. Combining the CDR3 with reference TRBV7-9 and TRBJ2-1 gives the whole variable domain DTGVSQNPRHKITKRGQNVTFRCDPISEHNRLYWYRQTLGQGPEFLTYFQNEAQLEKSRLLSDRFSAERPKGSFSTLEIQRTEQGDSAMYLCASSSKGRLQRYFFGPGTRLTVL.

This chain joins TRBV7-6 and TRBJ2-7; 7 nucleotides match TRBD1. Trimming cost V 1 base and J 0 bases; bases outside gene matches: 3. This CDR3 has 15 residues. Germline CDR1 is SGHVS and CDR2 is FNYEAQ. As DNA, the CDR3 is TGTGCCAGCAGCTTAGAACAGGGGAGCTCCTACGAGCAGTACTTC. Its translation: CASSLEQGSSYEQYF.

The gene calls are TRBV16 and TRBJ2-7; 7 nucleotides match TRBD1. The trim removed 0 bases at V and 6 bases at J, leaving 5 bases unmatched. The length of the CDR3 is 14 residues. CDR1 is KGHSY and CDR2 is FQNENV in the germline V gene. This CDR3 is CASSQSGQGVEQYF. The CDR3 nucleotides are TGTGCCAGCAGCCAATCGGGCCAGGGGGTCGAGCAGTACTTC.

The genes are TRBV5-4 and TRBJ1-1; D is ambiguous. The V gene's germline CDR1 is SGHNT and CDR2 YYREEE (reference sequence). This CDR3 is built from 14 residues. Trimming left V 0 bases short and J 1 base short, with 7 bases between. The CDR3 sequence is CASSLEGQNTEAFF. The CDR3 DNA reads TGTGCCAGCAGCTTGGAGGGCCAGAACACTGAAGCTTTCTTT.

V and J are TRBV10-2 and TRBJ2-5, with D unclear. The CDR3 covers 13 residues. The germline CDR1 and CDR2 sequences are WSHSY and SAAADI. V lost 7 bases and J 5 bases, leaving 14 bases between the germline ends. The CDR3 spells CASMRWPAETQYF. DNA of the CDR3: TGCGCCAGCATGCGATGGCCGGCTGAGACCCAGTACTTC.

This clone showed up just once. The rearrangement joins TRBV7-2 to TRBJ2-1; 8 bases map to TRBD2. The CDR3 is 15 amino acids. Germline V gene lookup returns CDR1 SGHTA and CDR2 FQGNSA. J was trimmed by 5 bases and V by 3 bases; bases with no gene match: 6. This chain's CDR3 is CASSFPGLGDNEQFF. The DNA for the CDR3 is TGTGCCAGCAGCTTTCCGGGACTAGGCGACAATGAGCAGTTCTTC.

The chain recombines TRBV4-2 with TRBJ2-1, with 8 bases fitting TRBD2. The trim removed 0 bases at V and 0 bases at J, leaving 1 base unmatched. The CDR3 is 16 residues long. Germline V gives CDR1 LGHNA, CDR2 YNFKEQ. The CDR3 region has the DNA TGTGCCAGCAGCCAAGATAGCGGGGACTCCTACAATGAGCAGTTCTTC. It yields the protein CASSQDSGDSYNEQFF.

The chain is built from TRBV19 and TRBJ2-2; 12 bases are a match to TRBD2. CDR3 length equals 16 residues. The germline V gene encodes CDR1 LNHDA and CDR2 SQIVND (reference sequence). Germline trimming cut 10 bases from V and 7 bases from J; bases unmatched to any gene: 13. The CDR3 region has the DNA TGTGCCACTCGAAACTGGACTAGCGGGAAACACGGGGAGCTGTTTTTT. This codes for CATRNWTSGKHGELFF. Together with reference TRBV19 and TRBJ2-2, the CDR3 gives the full variable domain: DGGITQSPKYLFRKEGQNVTLSCEQNLNHDAMYWYRQDPGQGLRLIYYSQIVNDFQKGDIAEGYSVSREKKESFPLTVTSAQKNPTAFYLCATRNWTSGKHGELFFGEGSRLTVL.

The V and J genes are TRBV5-5 and TRBJ1-4; the D is unclear. V lost 1 base to trimming and J lost 8 bases, with 15 bases between them. In germline, CDR1 is SGHKS, CDR2 YYEKEE (reference sequence). This CDR3 spans 15 amino acids. In nucleotides, the CDR3 is TGTGCCAGCAGCTTGTGGTCGGACTCCAGGGAAAAACTGTTTTTT. The encoded protein is CASSLWSDSREKLFF.

This chain links TRBV5-5 with TRBJ1-2; TRBD1 agrees at 7 bases. The CDR3 extends over 15 amino acids. J was trimmed by 3 bases and V by 4 bases; bases with no gene match: 9. Germline V gene lookup returns CDR1 SGHKS and CDR2 YYEKEE (reference sequence). CDR3 bases: TGTGCCAGCAGCCACACCGGACAGGTGGACTATGGCTACACCTTC. This gives the protein CASSHTGQVDYGYTF.

This rearrangement joins TRBV28 to TRBJ2-1; 9 positions agree with TRBD2. Losses at the gene ends were 4 bases for V and 4 bases for J; bases not matched to a gene: 8. There are 16 residues in the CDR3. Per germline, CDR1 MDHEN and CDR2 SYDVKM. The CDR3 loop is CASSSMREGWYNEQFF. The CDR3 nucleotides read TGTGCCAGCAGTTCCATGCGGGAGGGGTGGTACAATGAGCAGTTCTTC.

This clone was recorded once. The chain employs TRBV6-1 and TRBJ2-7; a possible D gene is TRBD1 (5 bases). V was pared by 1 base and J by 3 bases, with 13 bases between. This CDR3 has 15 residues. Germline V gene lookup returns CDR1 MNHNS and CDR2 SASEGT. For the CDR3, the DNA is TGTGCCAGCAGTGAAGGACAGAATCAAGGCTACGAGCAGTACTTC. This gives the protein CASSEGQNQGYEQYF.

This chain uses TRBV5-1 with TRBJ2-7, with 14 bases lining up with TRBD2. The CDR3 has 18 residues. V was clipped by 4 bases and J by 0 bases; unmatched bases: 9. Germline V gene data show CDR1 as SGHRS and CDR2 as YFSETQ. CDR3 residues: CASSGGLAGEGPSYEQYF. CDR3 nucleotide sequence: TGCGCCAGCAGCGGGGGACTAGCGGGAGAGGGGCCCTCCTACGAGCAGTACTTC.

V gene TRBV28 combines with J gene TRBJ2-1, with 10 bases that match TRBD2. The CDR3 has 17 residues. Losses at the gene ends were 6 bases for V and 5 bases for J; bases not matched to a gene: 13. Germline V CDR1 and CDR2: MDHEN, SYDVKM. CDR3 coding DNA: TGTGCCAGCAGACCCAGGGGGTTTCTAGCGGGAGACAATGAGCAGTTCTTC. This codes for CASRPRGFLAGDNEQFF. Supplemented by reference TRBV28 and TRBJ2-1, the full variable domain reads DVKVTQSSRYLVKRTGEKVFLECVQDMDHENMFWYRQDPGLGLRLIYFSYDVKMKEKGDIPEGYSVSREKKERFSLILESASTNQTSMYLCASRPRGFLAGDNEQFFGPGTRLTVL.

This chain links TRBV7-2 with TRBJ2-3; the match to TRBD2 covers 10 bases. The junction had 5 bases not matched to a gene; V was cut back by 5 bases and J by 0 bases. The CDR3 sequence is 16 residues long. Germline CDR1 and CDR2: SGHTA and FQGNSA. The CDR3 sequence is CASSISGGPSTDTQYF. The DNA for the CDR3 is TGTGCCAGCAGCATTAGCGGGGGGCCTAGCACAGATACGCAGTATTTT.